The clone carrying this T cell receptor beta chain has more than one count but fewer than ten. As yet, its antigen is unknown. There was one heparinised blood draw per donor, averaging approximately 120 mL. Post-sort purity exceeded 95% for all sorted populations. J gave up 4 bases and V 0 bases, and 9 bases lay outside the gene matches. This CDR3 comprises 17 residues. These data belong to a study of beta chain features in type 1 diabetes. Study as a whole: Analysis included under 120,000,000 sorted cells drawn from all samples.

The entirety of the isolated RNA underwent reverse transcription, so expressed TCRB transcripts were sequenced. Profiled with immunoSEQ multiplex PCR; TCRdb holds only in-frame clones, not every one. The table has under 300,000 clones, approximately 24% seen once. The study, taken as a whole, reports: Here, the possible influence of HLA type (on TCRB rearrangement) remained unresolved. All four CD4+ subsets from Type 1 diabetes patients carried moderately but significantly shorter TCRB CDR3s.

This TCR was recovered from a woman aged 25 to 39 with type 1 diabetes. Sequenced input: naive CD4+ T cells from blood. This chain uses TRBV23-1 with TRBJ2-3, with 8 bases lining up with TRBD1. TRBV23-1 is an ORF; its function is uncertain. In nucleotides, the CDR3 is TGCGCCAGCAGTCAATCGGATTTCAGGGGGCCTCCAGATACGCAGTATTTT. Translated, it gives CASSQSDFRGPPDTQYF.